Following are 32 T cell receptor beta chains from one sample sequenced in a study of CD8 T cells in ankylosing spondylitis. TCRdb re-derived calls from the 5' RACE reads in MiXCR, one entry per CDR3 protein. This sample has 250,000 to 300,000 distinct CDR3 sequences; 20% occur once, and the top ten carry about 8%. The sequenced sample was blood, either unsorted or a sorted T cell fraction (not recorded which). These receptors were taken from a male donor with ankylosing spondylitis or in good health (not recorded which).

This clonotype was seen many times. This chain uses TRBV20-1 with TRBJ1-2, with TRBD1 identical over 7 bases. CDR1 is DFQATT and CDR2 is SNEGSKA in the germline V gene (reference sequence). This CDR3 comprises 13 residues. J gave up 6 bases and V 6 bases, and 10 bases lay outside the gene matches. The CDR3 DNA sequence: TGCAGTGCCCCGTTAAATCAGGGGGATGGCTACACCTTC. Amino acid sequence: CSAPLNQGDGYTF.

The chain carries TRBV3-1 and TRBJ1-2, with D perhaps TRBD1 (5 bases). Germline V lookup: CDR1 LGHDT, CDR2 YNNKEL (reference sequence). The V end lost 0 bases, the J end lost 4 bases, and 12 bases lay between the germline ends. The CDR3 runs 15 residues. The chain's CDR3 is CASSQDGPGLYGYTF. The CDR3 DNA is TGTGCCAGCAGCCAAGATGGACCAGGGCTCTATGGCTACACCTTC.

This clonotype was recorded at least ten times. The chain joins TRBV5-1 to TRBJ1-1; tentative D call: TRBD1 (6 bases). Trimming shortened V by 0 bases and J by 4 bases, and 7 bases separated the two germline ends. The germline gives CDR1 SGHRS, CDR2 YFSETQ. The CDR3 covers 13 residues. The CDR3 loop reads CASSLGQVTEAFF. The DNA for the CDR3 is TGCGCCAGCAGCTTGGGACAGGTCACTGAAGCTTTCTTT.

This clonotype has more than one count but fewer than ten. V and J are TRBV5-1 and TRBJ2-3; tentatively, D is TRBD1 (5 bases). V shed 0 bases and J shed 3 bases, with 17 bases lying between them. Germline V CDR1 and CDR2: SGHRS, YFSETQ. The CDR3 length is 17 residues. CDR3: CASSLAVGLPSTDTQYF. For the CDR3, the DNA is TGCGCCAGCAGCTTGGCCGTGGGGCTTCCGTCGACAGATACGCAGTATTTT.

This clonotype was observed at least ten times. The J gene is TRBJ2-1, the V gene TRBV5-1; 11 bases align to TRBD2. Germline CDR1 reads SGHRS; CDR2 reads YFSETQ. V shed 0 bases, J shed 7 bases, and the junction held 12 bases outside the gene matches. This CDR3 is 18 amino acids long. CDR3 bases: TGCGCCAGCAGCTTGGTATCCCCTACTAGCGGGAGTCATAATGAGCAGTTCTTC. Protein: CASSLVSPTSGSHNEQFF. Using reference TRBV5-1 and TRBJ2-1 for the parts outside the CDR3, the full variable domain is KAGVTQTPRYLIKTRGQQVTLSCSPISGHRSVSWYQQTPGQGLQFLFEYFSETQRNKGNFPGRFSGRQFSNSRSEMNVSTLELGDSALYLCASSLVSPTSGSHNEQFFGPGTRLTVL.

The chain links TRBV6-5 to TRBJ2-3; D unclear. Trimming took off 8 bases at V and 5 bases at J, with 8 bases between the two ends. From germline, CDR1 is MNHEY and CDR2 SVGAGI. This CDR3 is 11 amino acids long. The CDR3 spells CASGRQDTQYF. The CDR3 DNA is TGTGCCAGCGGGCGTCAAGATACGCAGTATTTT.

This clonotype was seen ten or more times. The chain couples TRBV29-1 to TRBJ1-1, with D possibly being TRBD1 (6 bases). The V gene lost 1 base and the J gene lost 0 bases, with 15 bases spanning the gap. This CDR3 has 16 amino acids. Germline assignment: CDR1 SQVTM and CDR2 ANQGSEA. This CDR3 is CSVEGGYGGLNTEAFF. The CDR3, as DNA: TGCAGCGTTGAAGGGGGGTATGGGGGGCTGAACACTGAAGCTTTCTTT.

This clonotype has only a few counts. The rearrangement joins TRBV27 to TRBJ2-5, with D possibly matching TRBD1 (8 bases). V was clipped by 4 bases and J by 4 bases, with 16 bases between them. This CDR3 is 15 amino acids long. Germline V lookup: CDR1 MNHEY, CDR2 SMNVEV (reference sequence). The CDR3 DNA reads TGTGCCAGCAGTTCACAGGGGGGGCTCCGAGAGACCCAGTACTTC. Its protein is CASSSQGGLRETQYF.

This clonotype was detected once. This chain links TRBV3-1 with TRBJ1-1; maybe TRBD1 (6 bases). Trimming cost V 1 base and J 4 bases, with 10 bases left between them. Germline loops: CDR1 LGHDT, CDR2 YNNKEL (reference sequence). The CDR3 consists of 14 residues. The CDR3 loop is CASSQAGGRTEAFF. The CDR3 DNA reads TGTGCCAGCAGCCAAGCTGGGGGGCGCACTGAAGCTTTCTTT.

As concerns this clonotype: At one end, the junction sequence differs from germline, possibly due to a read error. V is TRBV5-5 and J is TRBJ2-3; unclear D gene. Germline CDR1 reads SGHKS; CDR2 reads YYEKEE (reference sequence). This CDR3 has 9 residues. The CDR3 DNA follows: TGTGCCAGCAGTAGCCAAGGGTTGTTT. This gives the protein CASSSQGLF.

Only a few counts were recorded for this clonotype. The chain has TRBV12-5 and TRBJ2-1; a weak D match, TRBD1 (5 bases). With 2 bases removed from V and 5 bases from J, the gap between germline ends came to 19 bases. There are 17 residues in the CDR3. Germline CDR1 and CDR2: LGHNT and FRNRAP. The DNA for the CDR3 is TGTGCTAGTGGTTTGTTACTCTCTGGGGCCCCTGACAATGAGCAGTTCTTC. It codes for CASGLLLSGAPDNEQFF.

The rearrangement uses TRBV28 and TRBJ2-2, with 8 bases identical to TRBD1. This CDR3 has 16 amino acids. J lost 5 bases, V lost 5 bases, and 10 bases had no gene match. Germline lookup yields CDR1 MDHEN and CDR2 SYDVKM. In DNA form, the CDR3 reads TGTGCCAGCAGTCCCGCCAAGGGGGACAGGACCGGGGAGCTGTTTTTT. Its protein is CASSPAKGDRTGELFF.

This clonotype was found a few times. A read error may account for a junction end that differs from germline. The CDR3 region has the DNA TGTGCCAGCAGTGAAAGGGTGACACGAAGAGGTGGCTATACCTTC. The encoded protein is CASSERVTRRGGYTF. This sequence joins TRBV6-1 and TRBJ1-2; no firm D call. CDR1 is MNHNS and CDR2 is SASEGT in the germline V gene. CDR3 length: 15 residues.

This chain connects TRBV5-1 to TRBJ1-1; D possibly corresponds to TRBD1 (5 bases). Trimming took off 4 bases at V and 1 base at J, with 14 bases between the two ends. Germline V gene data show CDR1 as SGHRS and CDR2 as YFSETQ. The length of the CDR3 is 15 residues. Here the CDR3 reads CASSPQGAPNTEAFF. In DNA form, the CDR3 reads TGCGCCAGCAGCCCCCAGGGTGCTCCGAACACTGAAGCTTTCTTT.

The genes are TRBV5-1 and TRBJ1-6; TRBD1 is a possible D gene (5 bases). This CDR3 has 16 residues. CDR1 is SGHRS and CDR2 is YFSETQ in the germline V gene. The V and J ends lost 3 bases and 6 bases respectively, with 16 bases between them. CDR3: CASSSLGGESNSPLHF. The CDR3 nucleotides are TGCGCCAGCAGCTCCCTGGGGGGGGAAAGTAATTCACCCCTCCACTTT.

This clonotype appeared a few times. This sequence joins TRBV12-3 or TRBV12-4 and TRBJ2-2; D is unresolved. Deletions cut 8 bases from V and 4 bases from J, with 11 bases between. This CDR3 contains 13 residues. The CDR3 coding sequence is TGTGCCAGCTTTCCGGGCGGCACCGGGGAGCTGTTTTTT. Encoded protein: CASFPGGTGELFF.

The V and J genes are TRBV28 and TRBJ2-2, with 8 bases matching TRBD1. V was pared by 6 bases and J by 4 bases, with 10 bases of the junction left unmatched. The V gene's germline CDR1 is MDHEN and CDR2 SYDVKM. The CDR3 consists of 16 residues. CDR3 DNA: TGTGCCAGCAGCCGCTCGGACAGGGCGGGCACCGGGGAGCTGTTTTTT. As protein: CASSRSDRAGTGELFF.

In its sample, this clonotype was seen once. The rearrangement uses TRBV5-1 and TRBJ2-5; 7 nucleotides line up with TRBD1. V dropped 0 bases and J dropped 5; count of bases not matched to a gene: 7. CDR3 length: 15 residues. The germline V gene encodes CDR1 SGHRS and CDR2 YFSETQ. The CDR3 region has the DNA TGCGCCAGCAGCTTGGGCACCACAGGGGCGGAGACCCAGTACTTC. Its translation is CASSLGTTGAETQYF.

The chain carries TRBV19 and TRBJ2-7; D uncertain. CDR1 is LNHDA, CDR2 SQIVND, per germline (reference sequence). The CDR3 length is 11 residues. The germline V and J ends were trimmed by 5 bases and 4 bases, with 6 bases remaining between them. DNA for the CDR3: TGTGCCAGTAGTCCGCAGTACGAGCAGTACGTC. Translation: CASSPQYEQYV.

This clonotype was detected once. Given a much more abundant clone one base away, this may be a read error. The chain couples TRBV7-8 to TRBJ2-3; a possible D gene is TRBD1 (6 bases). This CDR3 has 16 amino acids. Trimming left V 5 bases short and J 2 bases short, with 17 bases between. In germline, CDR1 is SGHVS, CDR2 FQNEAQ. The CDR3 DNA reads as TGTGCCAGCAGCAACAGGGACGATTCGGTCACAGATACGCAGTATTTT. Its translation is CASSNRDDSVTDTQYF. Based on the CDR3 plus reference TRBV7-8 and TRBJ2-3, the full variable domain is GAGVSQSPRYKVAKRGQDVALRCDPISGHVSLFWYQQALGQGPEFLTYFQNEAQLDKSGLPSDRFFAERPEGSVSTLKIQRTQQEDSAVYLCASSNRDDSVTDTQYFGPGTRLTVL.

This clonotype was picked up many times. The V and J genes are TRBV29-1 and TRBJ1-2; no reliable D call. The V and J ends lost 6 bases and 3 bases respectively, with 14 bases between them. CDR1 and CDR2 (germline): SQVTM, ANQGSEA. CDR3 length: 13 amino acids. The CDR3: CSVSSDPDYGYTF. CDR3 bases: TGCAGCGTCTCCTCAGACCCAGACTATGGCTACACCTTC. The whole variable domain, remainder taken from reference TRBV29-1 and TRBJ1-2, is SAVISQKPSRDICQRGTSLTIQCQVDSQVTMMFWYRQQPGQSLTLIATANQGSEATYESGFVIDKFPISRPNLTFSTLTVSNMSPEDSSIYLCSVSSDPDYGYTFGSGTRLTVV.

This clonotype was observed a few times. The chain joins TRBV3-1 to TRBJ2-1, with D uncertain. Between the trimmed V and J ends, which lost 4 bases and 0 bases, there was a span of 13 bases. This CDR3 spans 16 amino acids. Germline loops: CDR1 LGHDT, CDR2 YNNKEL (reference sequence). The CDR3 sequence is CASSLGHTRSYNEQFF. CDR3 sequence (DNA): TGTGCCAGCAGCCTCGGGCACACCCGCTCCTACAATGAGCAGTTCTTC.

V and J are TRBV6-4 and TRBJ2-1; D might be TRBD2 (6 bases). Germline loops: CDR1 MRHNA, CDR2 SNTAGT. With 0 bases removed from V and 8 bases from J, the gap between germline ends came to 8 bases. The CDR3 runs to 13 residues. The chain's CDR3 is CASSDSWGDEQFF. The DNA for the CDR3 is TGTGCCAGCAGTGACTCGTGGGGGGATGAGCAGTTCTTC.

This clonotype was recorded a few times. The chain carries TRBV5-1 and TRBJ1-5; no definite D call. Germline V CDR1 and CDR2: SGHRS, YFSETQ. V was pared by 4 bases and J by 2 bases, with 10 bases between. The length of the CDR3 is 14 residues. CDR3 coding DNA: TGCGCCAGCAGCCAGGAGGCGGGCAATCAGCCCCAGCATTTT. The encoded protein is CASSQEAGNQPQHF.

The CDR3 DNA sequence: TGTGCCAGCAGCGTAGACAGCTTGAACACTGAAGCTTTCTTT. Its translation: CASSVDSLNTEAFF. The chain employs TRBV9 and TRBJ1-1, with D unclear. CDR1 SGDLS and CDR2 YYNGEE come from the germline V gene. The CDR3 is 14 residues long. The V end was cut by 0 bases, the J end by 0 bases, with 6 bases between.

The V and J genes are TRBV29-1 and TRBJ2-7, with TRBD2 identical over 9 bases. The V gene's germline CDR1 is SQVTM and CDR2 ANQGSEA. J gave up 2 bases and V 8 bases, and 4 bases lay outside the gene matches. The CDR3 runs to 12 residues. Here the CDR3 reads CSPGLAPYEQYV. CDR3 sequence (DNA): TGCAGCCCCGGACTAGCGCCCTACGAGCAGTACGTC.

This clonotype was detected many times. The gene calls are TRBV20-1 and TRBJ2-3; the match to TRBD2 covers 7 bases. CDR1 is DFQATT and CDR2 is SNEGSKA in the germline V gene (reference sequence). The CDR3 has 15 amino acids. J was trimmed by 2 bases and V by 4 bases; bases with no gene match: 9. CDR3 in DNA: TGCAGTGCTACCCGCCCTAGCGGAAACACAGATACGCAGTATTTT. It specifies CSATRPSGNTDTQYF.

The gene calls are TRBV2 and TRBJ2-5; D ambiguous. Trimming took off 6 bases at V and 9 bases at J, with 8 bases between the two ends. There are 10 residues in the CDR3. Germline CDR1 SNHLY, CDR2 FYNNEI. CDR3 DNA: TGTGCCAGCAGCAACAAGGCCCAGTACTTC. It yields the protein CASSNKAQYF.

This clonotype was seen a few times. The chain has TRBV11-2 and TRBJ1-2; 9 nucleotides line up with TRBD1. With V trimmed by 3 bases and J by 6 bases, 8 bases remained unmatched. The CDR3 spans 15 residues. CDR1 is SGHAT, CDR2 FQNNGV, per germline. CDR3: CASSFAPWDRDGYTF. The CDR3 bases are TGTGCCAGCAGCTTTGCCCCCTGGGACAGGGATGGCTACACCTTC.

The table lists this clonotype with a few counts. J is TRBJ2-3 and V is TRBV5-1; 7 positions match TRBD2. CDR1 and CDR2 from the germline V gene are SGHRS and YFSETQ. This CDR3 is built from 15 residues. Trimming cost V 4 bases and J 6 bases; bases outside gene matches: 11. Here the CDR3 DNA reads TGCGCCAGCAGCCCTGAGTGGGGGAGGGCGGATACGCAGTATTTT. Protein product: CASSPEWGRADTQYF.

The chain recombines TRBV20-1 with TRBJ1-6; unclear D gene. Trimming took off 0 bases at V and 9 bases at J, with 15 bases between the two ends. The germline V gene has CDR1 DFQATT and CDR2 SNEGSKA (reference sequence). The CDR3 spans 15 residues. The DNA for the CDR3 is TGCAGTGCTAGAGAAGGGCCGATTAGAGCTTCACCCCTCCACTTT. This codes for CSAREGPIRASPLHF.

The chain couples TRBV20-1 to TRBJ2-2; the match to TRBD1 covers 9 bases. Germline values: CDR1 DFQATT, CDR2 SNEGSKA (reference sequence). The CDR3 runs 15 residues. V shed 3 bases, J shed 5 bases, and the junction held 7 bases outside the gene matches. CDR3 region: CSARSGTGWTGELFF. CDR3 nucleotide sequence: TGCAGTGCTAGGTCCGGGACAGGGTGGACCGGGGAGCTGTTTTTT.